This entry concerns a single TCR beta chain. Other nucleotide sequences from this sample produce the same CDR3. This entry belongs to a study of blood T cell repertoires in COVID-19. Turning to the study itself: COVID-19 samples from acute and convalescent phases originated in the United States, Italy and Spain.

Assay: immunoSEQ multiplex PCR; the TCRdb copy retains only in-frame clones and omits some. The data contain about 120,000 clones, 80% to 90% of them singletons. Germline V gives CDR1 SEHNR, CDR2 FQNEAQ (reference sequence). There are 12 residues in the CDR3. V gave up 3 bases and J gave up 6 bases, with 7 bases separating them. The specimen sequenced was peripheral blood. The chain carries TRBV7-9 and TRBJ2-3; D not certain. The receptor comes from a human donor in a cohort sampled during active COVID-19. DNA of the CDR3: TGTGCCAGCAGCTTGTCGGGTGATACGCAGTATTTT. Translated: CASSLSGDTQYF.